This section outlines one T cell receptor (beta chain) sequence together with its context. The sample comes from a study of control samples from healthy donors and cancer patients. This CDR3 is built from 14 residues. Trimming pared 3 bases from V and 4 bases from J, leaving 12 bases between. Germline V gene data show CDR1 as LGHNA and CDR2 as YSLEER. Method: immunoSEQ multiplex PCR; TCRdb's copy keeps in-frame clones and lacks some. The top ten hold under 15% of the sample, which has 120,000 to 150,000 clones, 85% to 95% seen once. Sequenced input: blood. The origin of this receptor is a middle-aged man in good health. The J gene is TRBJ1-1, the V gene TRBV4-3; TRBD1 might be the D (5 bases). In DNA form, the CDR3 reads TGCGCCAGCAGCCATAGGGGTGAGGGCACTGAAGCTTTCTTT. It translates to CASSHRGEGTEAFF.